The next 21 T cell receptor beta chains were all read from a single sample in a study of cytomegalovirus exposure and HLA in healthy donors. PCR primers comprised 60 Vbeta and 13 Jbeta primers. Libraries were prepared by immunoSEQ multiplex PCR; TCRdb keeps only in-frame clonotypes and omits some of them. The sample shows 150,000 to 200,000 clones, roughly 80% of them seen only once. The source material was PBMCs. The source is a woman aged 50 to 60 in good health and CMV-seronegative.

The chain employs TRBV7-2 and TRBJ2-5, with 14 bases fitting TRBD2. The CDR3 spans 18 residues. V shed 2 bases and J 6 bases; nucleotides not matched to a gene: 11. The germline V gene encodes CDR1 SGHTA and CDR2 FQGNSA. Here the CDR3 reads CASSLQKTSGGAIQTQYF. The CDR3 DNA is TGTGCCAGCAGCTTACAAAAGACTAGCGGGGGGGCGATACAGACCCAGTACTTC.

The chain has TRBV25-1 and TRBJ2-1, with D maybe TRBD1 (8 bases). The CDR3 consists of 17 residues. V lost 8 bases and J lost 0, with 20 bases in between. Germline loops: CDR1 MGHDK, CDR2 SYGVNS. CDR3 nucleotides: TGTGCCAGCTTACAGGGGGAGGGGGGTTTCTCCTACAATGAGCAGTTCTTC. Translation gives CASLQGEGGFSYNEQFF.

The chain links TRBV10-3 to TRBJ2-3, with 8 bases identical to TRBD2. This CDR3 region has 15 residues. The ends lost 3 bases at V and 3 bases at J; junction bases unmatched: 5. The germline gives CDR1 ENHRY, CDR2 SYGVKD. The CDR3 nucleotides read TGTGCCATCAGTGAAGCGGGGGCAAGAACAGATACGCAGTATTTT. It translates to CAISEAGARTDTQYF.

This clone was counted a single time. J is TRBJ2-7 and V is TRBV5-6, with 8 bases lining up with TRBD2. CDR3 size: 14 residues. J was trimmed by 6 bases and V by 1 base; bases with no gene match: 6. Germline V CDR1 and CDR2: SGHDT, YYEEEE. The CDR3, as DNA: TGTGCCAGCAGCTTGAGGGGCGGGAGGATCGAGCAGTACTTC. Its translation: CASSLRGGRIEQYF.

The table lists this clone with a few counts. This chain links TRBV9 with TRBJ1-3; possible D gene TRBD1, 6 bases. With 3 bases removed from V and 7 bases from J, the gap between germline ends came to 14 bases. The CDR3 spans 14 residues. Germline values: CDR1 SGDLS, CDR2 YYNGEE. For the CDR3, the DNA is TGTGCCAGCAGCGCATTAAGGGGGGGGAACACCATATATTTT. Amino acids: CASSALRGGNTIYF.

The genes are TRBV28 and TRBJ2-5, with TRBD2 matching over 9 bases. The DNA end is more similar to TRBJ2-7, so the J call may be wrong. In germline, CDR1 is MDHEN, CDR2 SYDVKM. The CDR3 spans 14 residues. CDR3 in amino acids: CASRSGSMVYEQYF. The CDR3 DNA follows: TGTGCCAGCCGTAGCGGGAGCATGGTCTACGAGCAGTACTTC.

For the CDR3, the DNA is TGCGCCAGCAGCTTGAACACGGCGGCGGGTGCCCTCAGCTCCTACGAGCAGTACTTC. This encodes CASSLNTAAGALSSYEQYF. V gene TRBV5-1 combines with J gene TRBJ2-7, with D possibly TRBD2 on 5 matching bases. CDR3 length: 19 residues. Germline V CDR1 and CDR2: SGHRS, YFSETQ. Deletions cut 1 base from V and 0 bases from J, with 23 bases between.

The genes are TRBV5-6 and TRBJ1-2; TRBD1 is a possible D gene (6 bases). This CDR3 region has 13 residues. Germline V gene sequence: CDR1 SGHDT, CDR2 YYEEEE. Trimming removed 0 bases at V and 8 bases at J, with 11 bases between. The CDR3 sequence: CASSLVGGQGYTF. The CDR3 DNA reads TGTGCCAGCAGCTTGGTCGGGGGGCAAGGCTACACCTTC.

This clone came up a few times. The rearrangement uses TRBV6-5 and TRBJ1-5; D gene unclear. Trimming left V 0 bases short and J 4 bases short, with 4 bases between. Germline V gives CDR1 MNHEY, CDR2 SVGAGI. This CDR3 comprises 13 residues. For the CDR3, the DNA is TGTGCCAGCAGTTACTCCGTTAATCAGCCCCAGCATTTT. It specifies CASSYSVNQPQHF.

This chain joins TRBV18 and TRBJ1-2; no clear D gene. The CDR3 consists of 13 residues. Germline-derived CDR1 and CDR2 are KGHSH and LQKENI. Trimming left V 2 bases short and J 4 bases short, with 8 bases between. CDR3 coding DNA: TGTGCCAGCTCACCAGATCTCGGCTATGGCTACACCTTC. Translated: CASSPDLGYGYTF. Complete variable domain (other parts from reference TRBV18 and TRBJ1-2): NAGVMQNPRHLVRRRGQEARLRCSPMKGHSHVYWYRQLPEEGLKFMVYLQKENIIDESGMPKERFSAEFPKEGPSILRIQQVVRGDSAAYFCASSPDLGYGYTFGSGTRLTVV.

In DNA, the CDR3 is TGTGCCAGCTCACCACCGGCCGGGGAGCCCCAGCATTTT. This translates into CASSPPAGEPQHF. The V gene is TRBV18, the J gene TRBJ1-5; D ambiguous. V was shortened by 0 bases and J by 8 bases, with 8 bases between the two germline ends. Looked up from germline, CDR1 is KGHSH and CDR2 is LQKENI. The CDR3 is 13 amino acids.

V is TRBV5-1 and J is TRBJ2-7; 13 nucleotides agree with TRBD2. CDR3 length: 16 residues. J gave up 6 bases and V 4 bases, and 10 bases lay outside the gene matches. From germline, CDR1 is SGHRS and CDR2 YFSETQ. The CDR3 DNA reads as TGCGCCAGCAGCAATCGACTAGCGGGAGGATCAGGCGAGCAGTACTTC. Translated: CASSNRLAGGSGEQYF.

The chain couples TRBV7-3 to TRBJ2-3; D remains ambiguous. V shed 5 bases and J shed 5 bases, with 14 bases lying between them. The germline V gene encodes CDR1 SGHTA and CDR2 FQGTGA. The CDR3 sequence is 14 residues long. The CDR3 bases are TGTGCCAGCAGCCCGGTGTCGGCAGGAGATACGCAGTATTTT. Its translation is CASSPVSAGDTQYF.

The chain recombines TRBV11-2 with TRBJ2-7; no firm D call. Germline values: CDR1 SGHAT, CDR2 FQNNGV. V lost 2 bases to trimming and J lost 1 base, with 9 bases between them. The CDR3 runs 14 residues. The CDR3 sequence is CASSLHRGSYEQYF. DNA of the CDR3: TGTGCCAGCAGCTTACATCGCGGATCCTACGAGCAGTACTTC.

The rearrangement joins TRBV18 to TRBJ2-5; 13 bases line up with TRBD2. CDR1 is KGHSH and CDR2 is LQKENI in the germline V gene. There are 16 residues in the CDR3. V was pared by 0 bases and J by 3 bases, with 1 base of the junction left unmatched. The CDR3 coding sequence is TGTGCCAGCTCACCACCCGGGACTAGCGGGAAAGAGACCCAGTACTTC. Translated: CASSPPGTSGKETQYF.

V gene TRBV27 combines with J gene TRBJ1-3; TRBD1 agrees at 9 bases. V shed 3 bases, J shed 4 bases, and the junction held 4 bases outside the gene matches. The CDR3 is 15 residues long. Germline-derived CDR1 and CDR2 are MNHEY and SMNVEV (reference sequence). The CDR3 loop is CASSFRQGGGNTIYF. The CDR3 nucleotides read TGTGCCAGCAGTTTCCGACAGGGGGGAGGAAACACCATATATTTT.

This clone was picked up a small number of times. The genes are TRBV5-6 and TRBJ1-2, with 7 bases identical to TRBD1. CDR3 length: 16 residues. Looked up from germline, CDR1 is SGHDT and CDR2 is YYEEEE. Trimming removed 2 bases from V and 4 bases from J; junction bases left unmatched: 11. The CDR3 DNA is TGTGCCAGCAGCTTAGTACTGACAGGGAGGTCCTATGGCTACACCTTC. The encoded protein is CASSLVLTGRSYGYTF.

This chain links TRBV27 with TRBJ1-4; D not resolved. Trimming removed 3 bases from V and 7 bases from J, with 12 bases in between. Germline values: CDR1 MNHEY, CDR2 SMNVEV (reference sequence). This CDR3 is 14 amino acids long. The CDR3 loop is CASSLRGLGEKLFF. DNA of the CDR3: TGTGCCAGCAGTTTGAGAGGATTGGGTGAAAAACTGTTTTTT.

J is TRBJ2-7 and V is TRBV10-2; D might be TRBD2 (6 bases). The CDR3 is 15 residues long. Germline V gives CDR1 WSHSY, CDR2 SAAADI. V was cut by 0 bases and J by 3 bases, with 12 bases left in between. In DNA, the CDR3 is TGCGCCAGCAGTGAGTCGGAGGAGGGTGGCTACGAGCAGTACTTC. It codes for CASSESEEGGYEQYF.

The V call is TRBV27, the J call TRBJ1-1; D remains unclear. The V gene's germline CDR1 is MNHEY and CDR2 SMNVEV (reference sequence). The V end lost 7 bases, the J end lost 5 bases, and 17 bases lay between the germline ends. The CDR3 spans 14 residues. The CDR3 region has the DNA TGTGCCAGCACCACCTCCCCGGTCGGTACTGAAGCTTTCTTT. Encoded protein: CASTTSPVGTEAFF.

The chain couples TRBV4-1 to TRBJ1-2; 7 bases are a match to TRBD1. Germline V gives CDR1 MGHRA, CDR2 YSYEKL. J was trimmed by 10 bases and V by 1 base; bases with no gene match: 12. The CDR3 is 15 amino acids. The CDR3 loop reads CASSQGQGGGRDYTF. In DNA, the CDR3 is TGCGCCAGCAGCCAAGGACAGGGTGGCGGAAGGGACTACACCTTC.